This T cell receptor beta chain originates from a study of shared clonotypes between healthy human individuals (dated by TCRdb to 2020 to 2022). For the study in its entirety: The cohort comprised a couple of women and three men aged 18 to 49 years. For each donor, CD4 naive and CD4 memory were each run on three plates, CD8 naive on two plates, and CD8 memory on one plate. Blood TCR repertoires of a handful of healthy adults were deeply sequenced to estimate repertoire size and the extent of clonotype sharing between individuals. To increase sequencing depth and limit assay-specific biases, TCR repertoire library preparation and sequencing were carried out by different laboratories using diverse techniques. Per donor, leukapheresis produced somewhere between about 0.94 and 9.5 billion PBMCs. Study-wide findings and limitations: When a handful of donors were compared, the shared fraction of clonotypes was about 5% for naive CD4, around 3.6% for naive CD8, 2% to 2.5% for memory CD4, and less than 0.5% for memory CD8. Sampling was restricted to blood, and TCR repertoires in tissues likely differ from the TCR repertoires found in blood. Naive subsets generally had larger estimated clonotype richness than memory subsets did. Because the study included a small number of donors, the genetic and exposure-history diversity represented was limited. Even with the large sequencing depth, rarefaction of the sorted-subset datasets indicated that sequencing was incomplete. Compared with non-shared clonotypes, clonotypes shared by all four sorted-subset donors had higher generation probabilities. Pairwise subsampling indicated that sequencing depth was expected to affect the degree of clonotype sharing among donors.

Turning to this clone: Its antigen is not yet known. No qualities accompany the bases; no much larger clone lies one base away.

CD8 naive samples consisted of CD45RO-negative cells that were positively selected for CCR7, yielding a CD45RA+CCR7+ population without TemRA cells. The donors were healthy, HIV-negative adults who had no recently reported acute infections or vaccinations. Every donor was a Caucasian adult living in Nashville, Tennessee, USA. Blood was obtained by leukapheresis, after which PBMCs were separated by Ficoll-Histopaque density gradient centrifugation and cryopreserved in liquid nitrogen vapor phase. Analytical flow cytometry was used to check the purity and quantity of each magnetically sorted T cell population. Genomic DNA was isolated from every sorted fraction and measured by UV absorbance on a Nanodrop 2000c. Using the deep immunoSEQ assay, multiplex PCR amplified TCR CDR3 regions from genomic DNA. Genomic DNA extracted from each cell subset was distributed evenly over all wells of several immunoSEQ 96-well plates, and each plate served as one replicate. For sorted subsets, approximately 200 ng of genomic DNA, equivalent to 30,000 or so T cell genomes, went into each replicate PCR. Purified libraries were quantified with a Qubit 3.0 fluorometer, sized on a Bioanalyzer 2100, and re-quantified with the KAPA Library Quantification kit. Each immunoSEQ 96-well plate was sequenced on its own single-read 150-cycle Illumina NextSeq 550 flow cell. On the authors' methods: Because the immunoSEQ output held only junctional sequences and lacked quality scores, the filtering could not match the filtering applied to full-length reads. To assign V/J genes and CDR3, sequences were annotated against IMGT germline references using PyIR, a Python wrapper for IgBLAST v1.9. Reads with weak V/J assignments (E-value above 1e-6), missing CDR3, stop codons, out-of-frame junctions, or ambiguous translated residues were removed. V3J clonotypes were defined by identical inferred V gene, J gene, and CDR3 amino acid sequence. The percentage overlap between two repertoires was calculated by dividing the number of shared unique clonotypes by the size of the smaller repertoire. Repertoire richness was assessed with RTK rarefaction, the Chao1 estimator, and Recon v2.1 estimates of unobserved clonotypes. Generation probabilities for all TCRbeta clonotypes obtained by the gDNA method from a handful of donors were computed using OLGA. The source is immuneACCESS, and TCRdb retained only in-frame sequences with V and J called. Part of the clones is not carried over; for the studies checked, unresolved V genes explain less than half of this, and the remainder is unexplained. Clone size and V and J calls were adopted from that table, with D and trimming inferred from the DNA. The sample includes under 1 million clones, with around 96% observed a single time. The ten biggest clones cover approximately 0.2% of the sample.

There are 13 amino acids in the CDR3, from cysteine to phenylalanine inclusive. The read is trimmed to its CDR3 DNA, 39 bases read in frame from base 1. Sequences SQVTM (CDR1) and ANQGSEA (CDR2) are obtained from the germline V gene. V is reduced by 0 bases and J by 3 bases, leaving a spacing of 9 bases between them. What was sequenced was naive CD8+ T cells sorted from blood. The cell subset or site label, read with the paper, signifies: CD45RA+CCR7+. The chain links TRBV29-1 with TRBJ2-7; the D gene cannot be named for sure. The origin of this receptor is a young man in good health. The nucleotide sequence reads as follows: TGCAGCGTTGAAGACCCTGAGGTCTACGAGCAGTACTTC. This is translated as CSVEDPEVYEQYF.